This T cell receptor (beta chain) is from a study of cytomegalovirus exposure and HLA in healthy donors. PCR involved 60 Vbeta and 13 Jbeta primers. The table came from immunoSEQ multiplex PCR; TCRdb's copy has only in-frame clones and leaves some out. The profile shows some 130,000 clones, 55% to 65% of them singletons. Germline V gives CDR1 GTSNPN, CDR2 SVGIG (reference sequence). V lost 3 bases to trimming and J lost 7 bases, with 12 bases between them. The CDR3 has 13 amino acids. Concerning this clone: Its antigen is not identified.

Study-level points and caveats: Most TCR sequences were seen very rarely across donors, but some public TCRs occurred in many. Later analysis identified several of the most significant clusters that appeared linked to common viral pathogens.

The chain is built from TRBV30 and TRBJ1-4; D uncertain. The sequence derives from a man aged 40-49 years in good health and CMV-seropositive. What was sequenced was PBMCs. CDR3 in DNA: TGTGCCTGGAGCGATACCGGGATTGAAAAACTGTTTTTT. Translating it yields CAWSDTGIEKLFF.